Each of the 21 T cell receptor beta chains below was sequenced from the same sample in a study of blood T cell repertoires in COVID-19. Measured with immunoSEQ multiplex PCR; TCRdb has only the in-frame clones, and not every one. Of some 390,000 clones in the sample, 80% to 90% were seen once. Sequencing used PBMCs or T cells enriched from blood (not recorded which). The receptors were gathered from a man aged 30-40 years who had recovered from COVID-19.

The V and J genes are TRBV19 and TRBJ2-3; TRBD2 matches 10 bases. Germline lookup yields CDR1 LNHDA and CDR2 SQIVND (reference sequence). CDR3 size: 16 residues. Trimming removed 5 bases from V and 2 bases from J; junction bases left unmatched: 7. The CDR3 loop is CASSYRTSGATDTQYF. The CDR3 DNA reads TGTGCCAGTAGTTACCGGACTAGCGGAGCCACAGATACGCAGTATTTT.

V usage is TRBV29-1 and J usage is TRBJ2-4, with D hard to call. The CDR3 loop spans 12 amino acids. CDR1 is SQVTM and CDR2 is ANQGSEA in the germline V gene. The V end was cut by 2 bases, the J end by 6 bases, with 8 bases between. The CDR3 DNA follows: TGCAGCGTTGAATCGGGTGGAAACATTCAGTACTTC. Translating it yields CSVESGGNIQYF.

The chain has TRBV10-1 and TRBJ2-7; 10 bases align to TRBD1. This CDR3 is built from 14 residues. Germline values: CDR1 WNHNN, CDR2 SYGVQD (reference sequence). The trim removed 5 bases at V and 3 bases at J, leaving 4 bases unmatched. The CDR3 spells CASSPGTGDYEQYF. In nucleotides, the CDR3 is TGCGCCAGCAGTCCTGGGACAGGGGACTACGAGCAGTACTTC.

The chain is built from TRBV19 and TRBJ2-4; weak D call: TRBD1 (5 bases). Germline CDR1 reads LNHDA; CDR2 reads SQIVND (reference sequence). V was clipped by 3 bases and J by 2 bases, with 11 bases between them. The CDR3 is 15 residues long. This chain's CDR3 is CASSMNRITKNIQYF. CDR3 sequence (DNA): TGTGCCAGTAGTATGAACAGGATAACCAAAAACATTCAGTACTTC.

The chain employs TRBV18 and TRBJ1-4, with 7 bases aligning to TRBD1. The CDR3 sequence is 19 residues long. V dropped 2 bases and J dropped 6; count of bases not matched to a gene: 18. Germline CDR1 and CDR2: KGHSH and LQKENI. The CDR3 sequence: CASSPRPSGQSSRDEKLFF. The CDR3 bases are TGTGCCAGCTCACCAAGGCCCTCGGGACAGTCCTCCCGAGATGAAAAACTGTTTTTT.

This chain uses TRBV5-1 with TRBJ2-3, with a weak D call TRBD1 (5 bases). The CDR3 totals 14 residues. Trimming stripped 0 bases from V and 2 bases from J, with 7 bases between. The germline V gene encodes CDR1 SGHRS and CDR2 YFSETQ. The CDR3 DNA sequence: TGCGCCAGCAGCTTGGAGACAGCCACAGATACGCAGTATTTT. It specifies CASSLETATDTQYF.

This rearrangement joins TRBV5-1 to TRBJ2-3; possibly TRBD2 for D (7 bases). V shed 6 bases and J shed 4 bases, with 21 bases lying between them. The CDR3 has 16 amino acids. Germline V lookup: CDR1 SGHRS, CDR2 YFSETQ. The CDR3 region is CASKIRLGGGADTQYF. The CDR3 bases are TGCGCCAGCAAGATCCGCCTTGGGGGGGGCGCAGATACGCAGTATTTT.

V is TRBV25-1 and J is TRBJ1-5; possible D gene TRBD1, 6 bases. The CDR3 contains 16 residues. V shed 3 bases and J shed 4 bases, with 16 bases lying between them. CDR1 and CDR2 from the germline V gene are MGHDK and SYGVNS. The CDR3 DNA is TGTGCCAGCAGTGAGTCGGCAGGGGCTATTAATCAGCCCCAGCATTTT. Encoded protein: CASSESAGAINQPQHF.

The rearrangement links TRBV20-1 to TRBJ2-5; a weak D match, TRBD1 (5 bases). Germline values: CDR1 DFQATT, CDR2 SNEGSKA (reference sequence). Trimming pared 3 bases from V and 2 bases from J, leaving 7 bases between. The CDR3 consists of 12 residues. CDR3 nucleotide sequence: TGCAGTGCTAGTAGGGGACAAGAGACCCAGTACTTC. This encodes CSASRGQETQYF.

This clone was detected once. V and J are TRBV9 and TRBJ2-1, with a possible D match to TRBD2 (5 bases). The CDR3 spans 14 residues. Germline loops: CDR1 SGDLS, CDR2 YYNGEE. V shed 2 bases and J shed 7 bases, with 13 bases lying between them. The chain's CDR3 is CASSVRAWGNEQFF. CDR3 sequence (DNA): TGTGCCAGCAGCGTGAGGGCTTGGGGAAATGAGCAGTTCTTC.

This rearrangement joins TRBV6-5 to TRBJ1-1, with D uncertain. V was clipped by 6 bases and J by 7 bases, with 12 bases between them. The germline gives CDR1 MNHEY, CDR2 SVGAGI. The CDR3 length is 12 residues. CDR3 amino acids: CASSKTELEAFF. The CDR3 bases are TGTGCCAGCAGCAAGACTGAGCTTGAAGCTTTCTTT.

This clone was seen a single time. This chain uses TRBV27 with TRBJ1-4; 10 positions agree with TRBD1. The CDR3 spans 17 residues. The germline CDR1 and CDR2 sequences are MNHEY and SMNVEV (reference sequence). Losses at the gene ends were 5 bases for V and 0 bases for J; bases not matched to a gene: 6. This CDR3 reads CASSPGQGPATNEKLFF. CDR3 DNA sequence: TGTGCCAGCAGTCCGGGACAGGGGCCCGCAACTAATGAAAAACTGTTTTTT.

Only one count was recorded for this clone. The chain carries TRBV4-1 and TRBJ2-7, with 8 bases lining up with TRBD2. CDR1 is MGHRA, CDR2 YSYEKL, per germline. The CDR3 sequence is 15 residues long. V shed 2 bases, J shed 2 bases, and the junction held 5 bases outside the gene matches. The CDR3 region has the DNA TGCGCCAGCAGCCAACGGCGGGAGGCTACCTACGAGCAGTACTTC. It codes for CASSQRREATYEQYF.

CDR3 nucleotides: TGTGCCACCAGCAGAGAGGACAGGGGGTACACCGGGGAGCTGTTTTTT. Translation gives CATSREDRGYTGELFF. The chain uses TRBV15 and TRBJ2-2; 10 bases match TRBD1. J was trimmed by 3 bases and V by 0 bases; bases with no gene match: 1. CDR1 is LNHNV and CDR2 is YYDKDF in the germline V gene (reference sequence). The CDR3 length is 16 residues.

The chain carries TRBV5-6 and TRBJ1-3; no clear D. The CDR3 is 14 amino acids. Per germline, CDR1 SGHDT and CDR2 YYEEEE. V lost 2 bases and J 0 bases, leaving 6 bases between the germline ends. In nucleotides, the CDR3 is TGTGCCAGCAGCTTTACAGTCTCTGGAAACACCATATATTTT. It is translated as CASSFTVSGNTIYF.

Notes on this clone: At one boundary the junction diverges from the germline segment, which might be a read error. This sequence joins TRBV6-5 and TRBJ2-3, with TRBD1 matching over 10 bases. Germline V CDR1 and CDR2: MNHEY, SVGAGI. The length of the CDR3 is 13 residues. CDR3 nucleotide sequence: TGTGCCAGCAGGACAGGGGGCACGGATACGCAGTATTTT. Protein sequence: CASRTGGTDTQYF.

The V gene is TRBV11-2, the J gene TRBJ2-7, with 7 nucleotides matching TRBD2. J lost 5 bases, V lost 5 bases, and 6 bases had no gene match. The CDR3 length is 13 residues. CDR1 is SGHAT and CDR2 is FQNNGV in the germline V gene. The CDR3 here is CASSPGGSHEQYF. The CDR3 bases are TGTGCCAGCAGCCCCGGCGGGAGCCACGAGCAGTACTTC.

The V call is TRBV28, the J call TRBJ1-2; D is perhaps TRBD1 (6 bases). From germline, CDR1 is MDHEN and CDR2 SYDVKM. CDR3 length equals 13 residues. V lost 5 bases and J lost 4, with 11 bases in between. Here the CDR3 DNA reads TGTGCCAGCAGTCCGCAGGGGTCCTATGGCTACACCTTC. It is translated as CASSPQGSYGYTF.

This clone showed up just once. The V call is TRBV18, the J call TRBJ2-4; D remains ambiguous. Looked up from germline, CDR1 is KGHSH and CDR2 is LQKENI. The CDR3 contains 14 residues. The V end was cut by 8 bases, the J end by 0 bases, with 11 bases between. This chain's CDR3 is CASANQLAKNIQYF. CDR3 DNA sequence: TGTGCCAGCGCCAACCAGTTAGCCAAAAACATTCAGTACTTC.

V usage is TRBV10-3 and J usage is TRBJ1-5, with 7 bases that match TRBD1. Germline V gene sequence: CDR1 ENHRY, CDR2 SYGVKD. This CDR3 has 16 amino acids. V trimming: 3 bases; J trimming: 1 base; junction bases outside the gene matches: 6. The CDR3 DNA sequence: TGTGCCATCAGTGATGGGACAGCCAGCAGCAATCAGCCCCAGCATTTT. Translating gives CAISDGTASSNQPQHF.

The chain has TRBV18 and TRBJ2-5; D uncertain. Deletions cut 3 bases from V and 0 bases from J, with 8 bases between. In germline, CDR1 is KGHSH, CDR2 LQKENI. CDR3 size: 14 residues. CDR3: CASSPKKYQETQYF. DNA of the CDR3: TGTGCCAGCTCACCTAAAAAATACCAAGAGACCCAGTACTTC.